These T cell receptor beta chains were read from a single sample in a study of blood T cell repertoires in COVID-19. Sequencing used immunoSEQ multiplex PCR; TCRdb keeps in-frame clones, though not all of them. The table records about 100,000 clones, roughly 85% of them present only once. Material for sequencing was peripheral blood. The source is a man in his sixties or seventies with active or convalescent COVID-19. Both conserved end residues are part of each CDR3. D genes are given only for firm matches. Clone size, where shown, is once, few, many, or a class for clones that have expanded.

>13|once|-|TRBV7-2|TRBJ1-1
CASSDGGNTEAFF
TGTGCCAGCAGCGACGGAGGGAACACTGAAGCTTTCTTT
>15|-|TRBD1|TRBV6-5|TRBJ2-1
CASSIRDRDHNEQFF
TGTGCCAGCAGCATCCGGGACAGGGACCACAATGAGCAGTTCTTC
>13|-|-|TRBV19|TRBJ1-5
CASSIQVAQPQHF
TGTGCCAGTAGTATACAGGTGGCTCAGCCCCAGCATTTT
>14|few|-|TRBV7-2|TRBJ1-5
CASSFNPGSEPQHF
TGTGCCAGCAGCTTTAACCCGGGATCGGAGCCCCAGCATTTT
>15|-|TRBD2|TRBV6-5|TRBJ2-7
CASSSATSGPYEQYF
TGTGCCAGCAGCTCCGCGACTAGCGGCCCCTACGAGCAGTACTTC
>15|-|TRBD2|TRBV7-9|TRBJ2-1
CASSFPGLANGEQFF
TGTGCCAGCAGCTTTCCGGGACTAGCCAATGGTGAGCAGTTCTTC
>15|-|-|TRBV15|TRBJ1-4
CATSRDRRRNEKLFF
TGTGCCACCAGCAGAGATCGGCGGAGGAATGAAAAACTGTTTTTT
>13|-|TRBD1|TRBV6-5|TRBJ1-2
CASSYTDRGGYTF
TGTGCCAGCAGTTACACAGACAGGGGCGGCTACACCTTC
>16|few|TRBD1|TRBV6-1|TRBJ1-2
CASSALWTGGNYGYTF
TGTGCCAGCAGTGCCCTTTGGACAGGGGGCAACTATGGCTACACCTTC
>16|-|TRBD1|TRBV5-4|TRBJ1-6
CASSTGQDPYNSPLHF
TGTGCCAGCAGCACCGGACAGGACCCCTATAATTCACCCCTCCACTTT
>14|once|TRBD1|TRBV27|TRBJ1-5
CASSFRQGNQPQHF
TGTGCCAGCAGTTTTAGACAGGGGAATCAGCCCCAGCATTTT
>14|-|-|TRBV7-2|TRBJ2-3
CASSLGGVTDTQYF
TGTGCCAGCAGCTTAGGCGGGGTGACAGATACGCAGTATTTT
>15|-|-|TRBV30|TRBJ1-4
CAWVSKNSFNEKLFF
TGTGCCTGGGTTTCCAAAAACAGCTTTAATGAAAAACTGTTTTTT
>12|-|-|TRBV3-1/TRBV3-2|TRBJ2-7
CASSQTDYEQYF
TGTGCCAGCAGCCAAACAGACTACGAGCAGTACTTC
>15|-|-|TRBV3-1/TRBV3-2|TRBJ2-3
CASSPGSGSTDTQYF
TGTGCCAGCAGCCCCGGCTCGGGGAGCACAGATACGCAGTATTTT
>14|-|-|TRBV6-5|TRBJ1-1
CASSYRGGNTEAFF
TGTGCCAGCAGTTACAGGGGAGGGAACACTGAAGCTTTCTTT
>13|-|-|TRBV18|TRBJ2-3
CASSPDDSWRQYF
TGTGCCAGCTCACCCGATGACAGCTGGAGGCAGTATTTT
>15|-|-|TRBV6-2/TRBV6-3|TRBJ1-6
CASSPHEGDNSPLHF
TGTGCCAGCAGTCCCCACGAGGGAGATAATTCACCCCTCCACTTT
>15|few|-|TRBV4-3|TRBJ1-1
CASSQDMASRAEAFF
TGCGCCAGCAGCCAAGATATGGCCTCTCGGGCTGAAGCTTTCTTT
>18|-|-|TRBV6-2/TRBV6-3|TRBJ1-5
CASSYSSRQIFNNQPQHF
TGTGCCAGCAGTTACTCGAGTAGACAGATATTCAACAATCAGCCCCAGCATTTT
>14|-|TRBD1|TRBV5-4|TRBJ1-1
CASSLGQGWAEAFF
TGTGCCAGCAGCTTGGGACAGGGGTGGGCTGAAGCTTTCTTT
>14|-|-|TRBV4-2|TRBJ1-6
CASSPGTLNSPLHF
TGTGCCAGCAGCCCCGGGACACTTAATTCACCCCTCCACTTT
>14|-|-|TRBV19|TRBJ1-4
CASSKGITNEKLFF
TGTGCCAGTAGTAAGGGGATAACTAATGAAAAACTGTTTTTT
>18|-|TRBD1|TRBV7-3|TRBJ1-4
CASSPAPGQGGTNEKLFF
TGTGCCAGCAGCCCTGCCCCGGGACAGGGCGGAACTAATGAAAAACTGTTTTTT
>14|-|-|TRBV29-1|TRBJ1-1
CSVNRGGSNTEAFF
TGCAGCGTTAATAGGGGGGGCTCGAACACTGAAGCTTTCTTT
>16|-|-|TRBV30|TRBJ2-5
CASTATVTGYQETQYF
TGTGCCTCGACCGCCACAGTAACAGGGTACCAAGAGACCCAGTACTTC
>12|-|-|TRBV10-3|TRBJ1-1
CAISSLNTEAFF
TGTGCCATCAGTTCTTTGAACACTGAAGCTTTCTTT
>15|-|TRBD1|TRBV5-1|TRBJ2-4
CASSSQGGAKNIQYF
TGCGCCAGCAGCTCACAGGGGGGAGCCAAAAACATTCAGTACTTC
>16|once|TRBD2|TRBV19|TRBJ2-5
CASSLGTSGFQETQYF
TGTGCCAGTAGTCTTGGGACTAGCGGATTCCAAGAGACCCAGTACTTC
>14|-|-|TRBV7-2|TRBJ2-3
CASSLTHRAYTQYF
TGTGCCAGCAGCCTGACCCACAGGGCATATACGCAGTATTTT
>13|-|TRBD1|TRBV18|TRBJ1-2
CASSPTGQYGYTF
TGTGCCAGCTCACCGACAGGGCAATATGGCTACACCTTC
>13|-|-|TRBV28|TRBJ2-3
CASSFRLEDTQYF
TGTGCCAGCAGTTTCCGACTGGAAGATACGCAGTATTTT